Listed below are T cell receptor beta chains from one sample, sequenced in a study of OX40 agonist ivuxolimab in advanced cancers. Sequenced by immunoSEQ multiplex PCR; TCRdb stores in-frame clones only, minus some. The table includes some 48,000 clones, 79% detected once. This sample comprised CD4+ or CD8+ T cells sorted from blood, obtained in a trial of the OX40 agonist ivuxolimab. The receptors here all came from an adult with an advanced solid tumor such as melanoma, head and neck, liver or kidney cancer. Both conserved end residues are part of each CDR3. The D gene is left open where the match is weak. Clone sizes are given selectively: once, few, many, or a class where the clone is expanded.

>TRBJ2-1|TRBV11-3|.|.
TGTGCCAGCAGCTTAGATCTCGGGGGTACGAATGAGCAGTTCTTC
CASSLDLGGTNEQFF
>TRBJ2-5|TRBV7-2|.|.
TGTGCCAGCAGCTTAGCGCGTCGGACGGAAGAGACCCAGTACTTC
CASSLARRTEETQYF
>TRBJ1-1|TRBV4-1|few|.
TGCGCCAGCAGCCAAGAATGGAGTGAAGCTTTCTTT
CASSQEWSEAFF
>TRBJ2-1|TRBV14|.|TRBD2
TGTGCCAGCAGCCAAGATTTAGGACTAGCGGGGAATGAGCAGTTCTTC
CASSQDLGLAGNEQFF
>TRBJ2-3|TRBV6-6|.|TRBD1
TGTGCCACCAACAGGGGCCGCCGCGGAGATACGCAGTATTTT
CATNRGRRGDTQYF
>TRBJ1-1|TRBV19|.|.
TGTGCCAGTAGTGTGGGACCGAACACTGAAGCTTTCTTT
CASSVGPNTEAFF
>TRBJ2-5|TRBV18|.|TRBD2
TGTGCCAGCTCACTAGCGGGATCTAAAGAGACCCAGTACTTC
CASSLAGSKETQYF
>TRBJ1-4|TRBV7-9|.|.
TGTGCCAGCAGCCTTCCCACAGGGACGGCTAATGAAAAACTGTTTTTT
CASSLPTGTANEKLFF
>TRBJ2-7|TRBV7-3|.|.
TGTGCCAGCAGCTTAAACGACCGCTCCGAGCAGTACTTC
CASSLNDRSEQYF
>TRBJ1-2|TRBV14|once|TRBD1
TGTGCCAGCAGCCAGGGAAGACAGGGGGTCTATGGCTACACCTTC
CASSQGRQGVYGYTF
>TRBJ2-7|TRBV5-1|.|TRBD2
TGCGCCAGCAGCTCCCGGGGGCGGGAGGGGAACGAGCAGTACTTC
CASSSRGREGNEQYF
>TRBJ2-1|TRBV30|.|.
TGTGCCTGGAGTGTACGGTCCGATGAGCAGTTCTTC
CAWSVRSDEQFF
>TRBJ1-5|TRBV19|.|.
TGTGCCAGTAGGCGTGGGATGTGGGGGAATCAGCCCCAGCATTTT
CASRRGMWGNQPQHF
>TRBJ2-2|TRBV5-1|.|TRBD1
TGCGCCAGCAGCTTCGGGACAGGGATAAACCGGGAGCTGTTTTTT
CASSFGTGINRELFF
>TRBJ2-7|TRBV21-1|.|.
TGTGCCAGCAGCAGCCGAATAGGATACGAGCAGTACTTC
CASSSRIGYEQYF